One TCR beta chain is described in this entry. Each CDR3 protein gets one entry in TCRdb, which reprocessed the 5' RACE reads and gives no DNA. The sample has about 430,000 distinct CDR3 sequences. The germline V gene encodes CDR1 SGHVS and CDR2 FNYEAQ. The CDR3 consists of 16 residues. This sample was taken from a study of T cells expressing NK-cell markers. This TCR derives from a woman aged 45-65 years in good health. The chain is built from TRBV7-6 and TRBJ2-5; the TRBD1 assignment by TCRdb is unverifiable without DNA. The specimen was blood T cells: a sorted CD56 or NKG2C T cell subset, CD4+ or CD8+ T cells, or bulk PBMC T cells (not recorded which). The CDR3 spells CASTVDRQPTGETQYF. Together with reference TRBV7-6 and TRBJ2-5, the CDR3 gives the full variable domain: GAGVSQSPRYKVTKRGQDVALRCDPISGHVSLYWYRQALGQGPEFLTYFNYEAQQDKSGLPNDRFSAERPEGSISTLTIQRTEQRDSAMYRCASTVDRQPTGETQYFGPGTRLLVL.